The sequence of this T cell receptor (beta chain) was determined in a study of T cells after yellow fever vaccination. TCRdb reprocessed the 5' RACE reads with MiXCR, giving one entry per CDR3 protein. The sample has hundreds of thousands of distinct CDR3 sequences, around a tenth seen once. Trimming took 4 bases from V and 6 from J; bases not matched to a gene: 6. CDR1 is SGHRS and CDR2 is YFSETQ in the germline V gene. This CDR3 has 14 amino acids. This clonotype has at least ten counts. This clonotype was obtained from a young man who received the YFV17D yellow fever vaccine. This chain connects TRBV5-1 to TRBJ2-5, with 10 bases aligning to TRBD1. Here the sequenced sample was PBMCs, taken on the day of the first yellow fever vaccination. This chain's CDR3 is CASSGQGGQQTQYF. CDR3 bases: TGCGCCAGCAGCGGACAGGGGGGCCAGCAGACCCAGTACTTC.